This TCR beta chain was identified in a study of blood T cell repertoires in COVID-19. This table comes from immunoSEQ multiplex PCR, and its TCRdb copy is limited to in-frame clones, with some not included. This sample has about 300,000 clones, with approximately 89% found just once. This CDR3 has 15 residues. V was pared by 5 bases and J by 1 base, with 4 bases of the junction left unmatched. Germline CDR1 reads MDHEN; CDR2 reads SYDVKM. The genes are TRBV28 and TRBJ2-3; 9 nucleotides match TRBD1. This TCR came from a woman younger than 45 with COVID-19, enrolled during active disease. The sequenced sample consisted of peripheral blood. In nucleotides, the CDR3 is TGTGCCAGCAGTCCCACAGGGGGCGGCACAGATACGCAGTATTTT. It codes for CASSPTGGGTDTQYF. Based on the CDR3 plus reference TRBV28 and TRBJ2-3, the full variable domain is DVKVTQSSRYLVKRTGEKVFLECVQDMDHENMFWYRQDPGLGLRLIYFSYDVKMKEKGDIPEGYSVSREKKERFSLILESASTNQTSMYLCASSPTGGGTDTQYFGPGTRLTVL.